The 22 T cell receptor beta chains reported below all come from one sample, sequenced in a study of T cells in Graves' hyperthyroidism and ophthalmopathy. RNA transcripts gave rise to amplified TCR beta CDR3 regions. In the first-round RT-PCR of the TCR CDR3, the HTBI primer set was used. Each CDR3 protein gets one entry after TCRdb re-called the multiplex PCR reads with MiXCR. Of approximately 590,000 distinct CDR3 sequences listed, around a sixth are singletons. Sequenced material: blood. The receptors derive from a woman aged 25 to 39 with Graves' hyperthyroidism.

This clonotype was counted ten times or more. J is TRBJ2-7 and V is TRBV28; 8 positions match TRBD1. Germline CDR1 reads MDHEN; CDR2 reads SYDVKM. V lost 11 bases and J lost 7; bases outside the gene matches: 10. The CDR3 totals 12 residues. The CDR3 nucleotides read TGTGCCTGTAATCAGGGGGCGAAAGAGCAGTACTTC. This sequence encodes CACNQGAKEQYF. The variable domain in full, with the rest retrieved from reference TRBV28 and TRBJ2-7, is DVKVTQSSRYLVKRTGEKVFLECVQDMDHENMFWYRQDPGLGLRLIYFSYDVKMKEKGDIPEGYSVSREKKERFSLILESASTNQTSMYLCACNQGAKEQYFGPGTRLTVT.

CDR3 coding DNA: TGCAGTCACAGAGGGGACACCGGGGAGCTGTTTTTT. Protein: CSHRGDTGELFF. V gene TRBV29-1 combines with J gene TRBJ2-2; D may match TRBD1 or TRBD2 (5 bases each). The CDR3 contains 12 residues. Germline V gives CDR1 SQVTM, CDR2 ANQGSEA.

This rearrangement joins TRBV12-3 or TRBV12-4 to TRBJ2-2; no clear D. The ends were cut back, 6 bases at V and 2 bases at J, with 16 bases in the middle. This CDR3 has 16 residues. CDR3 sequence: CASSPLVSGNTGELFF. CDR3 bases: TGTGCCAGCAGCCCACTTGTTAGTGGAAACACCGGGGAGCTGTTTTTT.

This clonotype was seen only a few times. This chain uses TRBV5-6 with TRBJ2-7; D gene ambiguous. CDR1 and CDR2 (germline): SGHDT, YYEEEE. CDR3 size: 14 residues. V was cut by 2 bases and J by 2 bases, with 11 bases left in between. The CDR3 loop reads CASSLYVQTYEQYF. The DNA of the CDR3 is TGTGCCAGCAGCTTATATGTTCAGACCTACGAGCAGTACTTC.

This clonotype was detected many times. The chain carries TRBV6-5 and TRBJ2-7, with D possibly being TRBD2 (6 bases). This CDR3 is 17 amino acids long. V was trimmed by 0 bases and J by 0 bases, leaving 15 bases between them. Germline CDR1 is MNHEY and CDR2 is SVGAGI. The CDR3, as DNA: TGTGCCAGCAGTTACTCAGCTTCGGGGGTGAGCTCCTACGAGCAGTACTTC. Translated: CASSYSASGVSSYEQYF.

This clonotype appeared a few times. The chain uses TRBV27 and TRBJ1-5, with TRBD1 as a possible D gene (5 bases). Germline-derived CDR1 and CDR2 are MNHEY and SMNVEV (reference sequence). CDR3 length: 15 amino acids. Trimming stripped 6 bases from V and 1 base from J, with 13 bases between. This chain's CDR3 is CASRSGTPSNQPQHF. DNA for the CDR3: TGTGCCAGCAGATCCGGGACTCCAAGCAATCAGCCCCAGCATTTT.

This clonotype was found many times. This chain connects TRBV30 to TRBJ1-3, with D tentatively TRBD1 (5 bases). CDR3 length: 15 residues. The V gene's germline CDR1 is GTSNPN and CDR2 SVGIG (reference sequence). Deletions cut 2 bases from V and 0 bases from J, with 11 bases between. Written as DNA, the CDR3 is TGTGCCTGGAGTCCGGGACCCTTCTCTGGAAACACCATATATTTT. Residues: CAWSPGPFSGNTIYF.

This clonotype was seen ten or more times. V is TRBV2 and J is TRBJ1-4; a possible D gene is TRBD1 (5 bases). This CDR3 contains 14 residues. V was shortened by 3 bases and J by 7 bases, with 12 bases between the two germline ends. Per the germline V gene, CDR1 is SNHLY and CDR2 is FYNNEI. In DNA form, the CDR3 reads TGTGCCAGCAGTGAGAGCAGGGAGGTTGAAAAACTGTTTTTT. It translates to CASSESREVEKLFF.

This clonotype has a count of ten or more. This sequence joins TRBV20-1 and TRBJ1-1, with a weak D call TRBD1 (5 bases). V lost 0 bases and J lost 0, with 11 bases in between. Germline CDR1 reads DFQATT; CDR2 reads SNEGSKA (reference sequence). The CDR3 is 15 amino acids. CDR3 nucleotides: TGCAGTGCTAGAGACAGGGCCCCTCTGAACACTGAAGCTTTCTTT. It translates to CSARDRAPLNTEAFF.

The chain uses TRBV20-1 and TRBJ2-1, with 11 nucleotides matching TRBD2. The ends lost 4 bases at V and 8 bases at J; junction bases unmatched: 7. This CDR3 has 14 residues. Germline V gene lookup returns CDR1 DFQATT and CDR2 SNEGSKA (reference sequence). CDR3 residues: CSATGSGRADEQFF. Written as DNA, the CDR3 is TGCAGTGCTACCGGTAGCGGGAGGGCCGATGAGCAGTTCTTC.

This clonotype was seen ten or more times. The rearrangement joins TRBV3-1 to TRBJ2-7, with 7 bases identical to TRBD1. V was pared by 3 bases and J by 6 bases, with 5 bases of the junction left unmatched. Germline V lookup: CDR1 LGHDT, CDR2 YNNKEL (reference sequence). The CDR3 is 13 amino acids. The CDR3 nucleotides read TGTGCCAGCAGCCAGAACCGGGACAGCGAGCAGTACTTC. It translates to CASSQNRDSEQYF.

This clonotype was observed many times. The chain links TRBV30 to TRBJ2-1, with 13 bases fitting TRBD2. J gave up 13 bases and V 4 bases, and 19 bases lay outside the gene matches. This CDR3 region has 17 residues. Germline CDR1 is GTSNPN and CDR2 is SVGIG (reference sequence). The CDR3 here is CAWNGLAGVSTVGEQFF. The CDR3 region has the DNA TGTGCCTGGAACGGACTAGCGGGAGTTTCCACAGTCGGTGAACAGTTCTTC.

V gene TRBV7-9 combines with J gene TRBJ2-7, with TRBD1 matching 7 bases. The germline V gene has CDR1 SEHNR and CDR2 FQNEAQ (reference sequence). The CDR3 runs 15 residues. The trim removed 2 bases at V and 2 bases at J, leaving 6 bases unmatched. CDR3 loop: CASSLIDRAPYEQYF. In DNA form, the CDR3 reads TGTGCCAGCAGCTTAATAGACAGGGCCCCCTACGAGCAGTACTTC.

This clonotype was seen many times. The rearrangement links TRBV2 to TRBJ2-1, with TRBD2 identical over 9 bases. The CDR3 spans 16 residues. Germline V gene lookup returns CDR1 SNHLY and CDR2 FYNNEI. Unmatched junction bases numbered 6, after V lost 6 bases and J lost 0 bases. The DNA of the CDR3 is TGTGCCAGCAGCGGGAGCGGGAGGAGCTCCTACAATGAGCAGTTCTTC. It yields the protein CASSGSGRSSYNEQFF.

This clonotype was seen ten or more times. The V call is TRBV2, the J call TRBJ2-7; 9 bases match TRBD1. This CDR3 spans 13 amino acids. After removal of 5 bases from V and 5 bases from J, the junction contained 4 bases not matched to a gene. Looked up from germline, CDR1 is SNHLY and CDR2 is FYNNEI. CDR3 amino acids: CASSQDRGDEQYF. CDR3 DNA: TGTGCCAGCAGTCAGGACAGGGGTGACGAGCAGTACTTC.

The chain has TRBV5-4 and TRBJ2-4; a possible D gene is TRBD1 (6 bases). Between the trimmed V and J ends, which lost 2 bases and 8 bases, there was a span of 11 bases. This CDR3 has 13 amino acids. Germline-derived CDR1 and CDR2 are SGHNT and YYREEE (reference sequence). CDR3 nucleotide sequence: TGTGCCAGCAGCTTTCAGGGGTCCTACATTCAGTACTTC. This translates into CASSFQGSYIQYF.

This clonotype has a handful of counts. This chain uses TRBV5-1 with TRBJ2-2; 9 bases align to TRBD2. Germline assignment: CDR1 SGHRS and CDR2 YFSETQ. The CDR3 is 17 residues long. After removal of 6 bases from V and 1 base from J, the junction contained 10 bases not matched to a gene. CDR3 nucleotide sequence: TGCGCCAGCACCTGGACGGCGGGAGGGATGAACACCGGGGAGCTGTTTTTT. Its protein is CASTWTAGGMNTGELFF.

This clonotype appeared many times. V and J are TRBV3-1 and TRBJ2-6; tentative D call: TRBD1 (6 bases). CDR3 size: 15 residues. CDR1 and CDR2 (germline): LGHDT, YNNKEL (reference sequence). With 5 bases removed from V and 2 bases from J, the gap between germline ends came to 10 bases. The CDR3, as DNA: TGTGCCAGCAGCTCAACAGGGACTGGGGCCAACGTCCTGACTTTC. Encoded protein: CASSSTGTGANVLTF.

The V gene is TRBV27, the J gene TRBJ2-7, with 7 bases matching TRBD2. Per germline, CDR1 MNHEY and CDR2 SMNVEV (reference sequence). CDR3 length equals 10 residues. V lost 11 bases and J lost 5; bases outside the gene matches: 3. The CDR3 coding sequence is TGTGCCTGCGGGACTAACGAGCAGTACTTC. It yields the protein CACGTNEQYF.

The table lists this clonotype with a few counts. V is TRBV3-1 and J is TRBJ1-1, with 11 bases aligning to TRBD1. Trimming at V came to 4 bases and at J to 1 base, leaving 8 bases not matched to a gene. Germline V gene sequence: CDR1 LGHDT, CDR2 YNNKEL (reference sequence). This CDR3 contains 17 residues. Here the CDR3 DNA reads TGTGCCAGCAGCCTGTGGGACAGGGGGATGGGGAACACTGAAGCTTTCTTT. This sequence encodes CASSLWDRGMGNTEAFF.

V gene TRBV10-3 combines with J gene TRBJ2-2; 11 bases agree with TRBD2. Per germline, CDR1 ENHRY and CDR2 SYGVKD. The V gene end was trimmed by 8 bases and the J gene end by 6 bases; junction bases not matched to a gene: 5. The CDR3 contains 14 residues. The CDR3 region has the DNA TGTGCCATCGGATTAGCGGGAGGGCCCGGGGAGCTGTTTTTT. It specifies CAIGLAGGPGELFF.

The chain recombines TRBV6-1 with TRBJ2-1, with D tentatively TRBD1 (6 bases). The germline V gene has CDR1 MNHNS and CDR2 SASEGT. Trimming stripped 6 bases from V and 11 bases from J, with 17 bases between. The CDR3 is 13 residues long. The DNA for the CDR3 is TGTGCCAGCAGGACGGGACAAAGGTTCCAGCAGTTCTTC. This translates into CASRTGQRFQQFF.